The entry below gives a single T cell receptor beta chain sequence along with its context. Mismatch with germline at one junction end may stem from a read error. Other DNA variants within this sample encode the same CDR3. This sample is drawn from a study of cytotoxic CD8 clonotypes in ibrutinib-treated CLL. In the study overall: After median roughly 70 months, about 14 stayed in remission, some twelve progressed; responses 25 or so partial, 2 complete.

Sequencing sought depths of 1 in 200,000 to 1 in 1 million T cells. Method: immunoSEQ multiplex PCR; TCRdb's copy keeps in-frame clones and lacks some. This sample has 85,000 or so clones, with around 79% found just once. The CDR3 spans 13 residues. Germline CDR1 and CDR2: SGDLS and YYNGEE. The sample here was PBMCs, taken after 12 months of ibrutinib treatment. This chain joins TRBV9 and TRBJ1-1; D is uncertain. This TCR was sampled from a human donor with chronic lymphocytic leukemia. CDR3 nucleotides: TGTGCCAGCAGCCCGAGTCCGAACACTGAAGCTTTTTTT. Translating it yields CASSPSPNTEAFF. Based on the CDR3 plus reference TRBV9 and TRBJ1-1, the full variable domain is DSGVTQTPKHLITATGQRVTLRCSPRSGDLSVYWYQQSLDQGLQFLIQYYNGEERAKGNILERFSAQQFPDLHSELNLSSLELGDSALYFCASSPSPNTEAFFGQGTRLTVV.